Each of the 10 T cell receptor beta chains below was sequenced from the same sample in a study of T cells in women clearing cervical HPV infection. Data came from immunoSEQ multiplex PCR; TCRdb stores just in-frame clones and leaves some out. This sample contains 31,000 or so clones. The sample was blood buffy coat. The receptors here all came from a woman between 18 and 70 years old with a cervical HPV16 infection that either progressed to CIN3+ or cleared (not recorded which).

As to this clone: The CDR3 end is not reached by the read, which stops 3 residues before it; the germline J gene fills it in. This chain uses TRBV6-2 or TRBV6-3 with TRBJ2-1; TRBD2 aligns across 10 bases. Germline V CDR1 and CDR2: MNHEY, SVGEGT. Trimming cost V 3 bases and J 6 bases; bases outside gene matches: 5. CDR3 size: 15 residues. The CDR3 region is CASSYPSGSRNEQFF. The CDR3 bases that were read are TGTGCCAGCAGTTATCCTAGCGGGAGTCGCAATGAG.

Points on this clone: The observed sequence ends 3 residues before the CDR3 terminus, with the missing tail filled in from the germline J gene. Other DNA sequences in this sample translate to the same CDR3. The chain combines TRBV18 with TRBJ1-5; TRBD1 matches 7 bases. J lost 4 bases, V lost 6 bases, and 15 bases had no gene match. The CDR3 consists of 17 residues. Germline V CDR1 and CDR2: KGHSH, LQKENI. The CDR3 is CASSPAIQGMRNQPQHF. The sequenced part of the CDR3 DNA is TGTGCCAGCTCCCCCGCCATACAGGGGATGAGGAATCAGCCC.

For this clone: Read data end 3 residues before the CDR3 end; the end is taken from the germline J gene. This chain links TRBV5-4 with TRBJ2-4; TRBD1 is a possible D gene (6 bases). V was cut by 4 bases and J by 1 base, with 15 bases left in between. CDR1 and CDR2 from the germline V gene are SGHNT and YYREEE (reference sequence). This CDR3 comprises 16 residues. The CDR3 DNA, read in part, is TGTGCCAGCAGCGTCCAGGGGTCAGGGGCCAAAAACATT. Protein sequence: CASSVQGSGAKNI. The CDR3 reads in full as CASSVQGSGAKNIQYF.

Partial CDR3 DNA: TGTGCCAGCAGTTACAGGGGGCGCGGGAGCTCCTATAATTCACCC. Its translation is CASSYRGRGSSYNSP. From start to end, the CDR3 is CASSYRGRGSSYNSPLHF. The genes are TRBV2 and TRBJ1-6; 9 bases map to TRBD1. The missing CDR3 end, 3 residues past where the read stops, is filled in from the germline J gene. The V segment lost 5 bases and the J segment 0 bases; nucleotides outside the gene matches: 8. This CDR3 has 18 amino acids. Germline values: CDR1 SNHLY, CDR2 FYNNEI.

For this clone: The read gets to within 3 residues of the CDR3 end, and the germline J gene fills in the rest. The chain uses TRBV2 and TRBJ2-5; 8 bases line up with TRBD2. V dropped 5 bases and J dropped 5; count of bases not matched to a gene: 4. CDR3 length: 13 residues. The germline CDR1 and CDR2 sequences are SNHLY and FYNNEI. The sequenced CDR3 bases are TGTGCCAGCAGTCCGGGACTAGGGGAGACC. Its protein is CASSPGLGET. The entire CDR3 protein reads CASSPGLGETQYF.

The DNA read from the CDR3 is TGCAGTGCGGGACAGGGGGACCCTGGAAACACC. Protein product: CSAGQGDPGNT. The full CDR3 protein reads CSAGQGDPGNTIYF. The chain has TRBV20-1 and TRBJ1-3, with 11 bases fitting TRBD1. The read terminates 3 residues ahead of where the CDR3 ends, so the germline J gene completes it. V was pared by 6 bases and J by 2 bases, with 3 bases of the junction left unmatched. Germline CDR1 and CDR2: DFQATT and SNEGSKA (reference sequence). The CDR3 loop spans 14 amino acids.

The CDR3 bases that were read are TGTGCCAGCAGCTTGGAGGGGAGCGGCAATCAGCCC. Its protein is CASSLEGSGNQP. The complete CDR3 reads CASSLEGSGNQPQHF. V gene TRBV7-2 combines with J gene TRBJ1-5; TRBD1 is a possible D gene (5 bases). The read ends 3 residues before the CDR3 terminus; that terminus is restored from the germline J gene. V lost 3 bases to trimming and J lost 2 bases, with 11 bases between them. CDR1 is SGHTA, CDR2 FQGNSA, per germline. This CDR3 has 15 amino acids.

Worth noting for this clone: The observed sequence ends 3 residues before the CDR3 terminus, with the missing tail filled in from the germline J gene. The chain recombines TRBV7-9 with TRBJ2-4; perhaps TRBD2 as D (7 bases). This CDR3 has 13 amino acids. CDR1 and CDR2 from the germline V gene are SEHNR and FQNEAQ (reference sequence). Partial CDR3 DNA: TGTGCCAGCAGCTCTAGGGAGGGACATGGT. Its translation is CASSSREGHG. The entire CDR3 is CASSSREGHGQYF.

Points on this clone: The read halts 3 residues ahead of the CDR3 end, with the missing end drawn from the germline J gene. The rearrangement links TRBV5-1 to TRBJ1-5, with TRBD1 matching over 8 bases. The trim removed 4 bases at V and 1 base at J, leaving 4 bases unmatched. Germline V gene lookup returns CDR1 SGHRS and CDR2 YFSETQ. There are 15 residues in the CDR3. The sequenced part of the CDR3 DNA is TGCGCCAGCAGCCCCTGGACAGGGAGCAATCAGCCC. It specifies CASSPWTGSNQP. Given in full, the CDR3 is CASSPWTGSNQPQHF. Full variable domain (remainder filled in from reference TRBV5-1 and TRBJ1-5): KAGVTQTPRYLIKTRGQQVTLSCSPISGHRSVSWYQQTPGQGLQFLFEYFSETQRNKGNFPGRFSGRQFSNSRSEMNVSTLELGDSALYLCASSPWTGSNQPQHFGDGTRLSIL.

Points on this clone: The read gets to within 3 residues of the CDR3 end, and the germline J gene fills in the rest. This chain links TRBV5-1 with TRBJ1-2; no firm D call. Looked up from germline, CDR1 is SGHRS and CDR2 is YFSETQ. The CDR3 is 13 residues long. With 5 bases removed from V and 5 bases from J, the gap between germline ends came to 13 bases. CDR3 bases read: TGCGCCAGCAGAATTGCAGGAGATTATGGC. Translation gives CASRIAGDYG. The entire CDR3 reads CASRIAGDYGYTF.